Following are 5 T cell receptor beta chains from one sample sequenced in a study of blood T cell repertoires in COVID-19 (dated by TCRdb to between 2020 and 2021). Library generation was performed with the immunoSEQ multiplex PCR assay. The table comes from immuneACCESS by way of TCRdb, which keeps in-frame sequences with V and J called. Part of the clones is missing from these tables; in studies checked, under half for an unresolved V gene and the rest for unknown reasons. The sample contains fewer than 250,000 clones, approximately 85% of them found a single time. Approximately 4.5% of the sample comes from the top ten. Input material: peripheral blood. The receptor set was obtained from a woman in her 70s with acute or convalescent COVID-19.

This clone was seen a few times. V gene TRBV6-5 combines with J gene TRBJ1-2, with D perhaps TRBD1 (5 bases). This CDR3 region has 14 residues. Trimming took off 8 bases at V and 2 bases at J, with 15 bases between the two ends. Germline values: CDR1 MNHEY, CDR2 SVGAGI. CDR3 protein: CASGGTGPNYGYTF. CDR3 sequence (DNA): TGTGCCAGCGGGGGGACGGGCCCCAACTATGGCTACACCTTC.

This sequence joins TRBV3-1 (or the pseudogene TRBV3-2) and TRBJ1-1, with D unresolved. V was shortened by 4 bases and J by 1 base, with 7 bases between the two germline ends. In germline, CDR1 is LGHDT, CDR2 YNNKEL (reference sequence). The CDR3 loop spans 13 amino acids. CDR3 bases: TGTGCCAGCAGCCCCATGAGGAACACTGAAGCTTTCTTT. It translates to CASSPMRNTEAFF.

The chain is built from TRBV28 and TRBJ1-1, with a tentative D call TRBD1 (6 bases). With 2 bases removed from V and 4 bases from J, the gap between germline ends came to 17 bases. The CDR3 sequence is 16 residues long. Germline V lookup: CDR1 MDHEN, CDR2 SYDVKM. In DNA form, the CDR3 reads TGTGCCAGCAGTTTAGGCAGGGGCGTCGTGGGCACTGAAGCTTTCTTT. It translates to CASSLGRGVVGTEAFF.

The V and J genes are TRBV7-2 and TRBJ2-2, with TRBD1 matching over 7 bases. V lost 5 bases and J lost 4; bases outside the gene matches: 10. The germline CDR1 and CDR2 sequences are SGHTA and FQGNSA. The CDR3 extends over 16 amino acids. CDR3 nucleotides: TGTGCCAGCAGCCCCGTGGCAGGGGGTATCACCGGGGAGCTGTTTTTT. As protein: CASSPVAGGITGELFF.

The V gene is TRBV29-1, the J gene TRBJ1-6; TRBD1 is a possible D gene (5 bases). Germline CDR1 is SQVTM and CDR2 is ANQGSEA. The CDR3 is 13 residues long. The ends were cut back, 7 bases at V and 7 bases at J, with 14 bases in the middle. The CDR3 DNA is TGCAGCGCTGGGGAAGACAGAAATTCACCCCTCCACTTT. Protein: CSAGEDRNSPLHF. The complete variable domain, with remaining parts taken from reference TRBV29-1 and TRBJ1-6, reads SAVISQKPSRDICQRGTSLTIQCQVDSQVTMMFWYRQQPGQSLTLIATANQGSEATYESGFVIDKFPISRPNLTFSTLTVSNMSPEDSSIYLCSAGEDRNSPLHFGNGTRLTVT.